This T cell receptor (beta chain) is drawn from a study of T cells after yellow fever vaccination. CDR1 and CDR2 (germline): LGHNA, YSLEER. The CDR3 is 15 residues long. Trimming left V 2 bases short and J 3 bases short, with 13 bases between. The study's findings and limits: The secondary response was weaker but peaked faster, day 5 versus 15. Overlap between CD4 and CD8 compartments was detected for a small share of clonotypes. Reappearance after the booster was seen for most primary-vaccination clones, at 95% to 96% CD4 and roughly 90% CD8.

TCRdb re-called the 5' RACE reads with MiXCR, one entry per CDR3 protein. The sample consists of approximately 510,000 distinct CDR3 sequences, about a fifth of them appearing once. This clonotype was picked up a small number of times. What it binds is unknown. The sample consisted of PBMCs, taken less than 25 days after the first yellow fever vaccination. The chain carries TRBV4-3 and TRBJ2-5; D might be TRBD1 or TRBD2, each matching 5 bases. This TCR was sampled from a man in his late teens or twenties who received the YFV17D yellow fever vaccine. CDR3 amino acids: CASSQHRDAKETQYF. The CDR3 DNA sequence: TGCGCCAGCAGCCAACACCGGGACGCGAAAGAGACCCAGTACTTC.